Each of the 29 T cell receptor beta chains below was sequenced from the same sample in a study of regulatory T cells in long-lasting Graves disease. Time point specified: newly diagnosed GD, antithyroid drugs for less than 3 months. Preparation of the TCR library used RNA extracted from PBMCs. To make TCR beta libraries, researchers used iRepertoire HTBI primers and Arm-PCR of CDR3 regions. TCRdb re-analysed the multiplex PCR reads in MiXCR, keeping a single row per CDR3 protein. The data contain under 700,000 distinct CDR3 sequences, about 16% of them singletons. This sample was also put to use in a study of T cells in Graves' hyperthyroidism and ophthalmopathy.

Here the sequenced sample was peripheral blood mononuclear cells (PBMCs), taken at new diagnosis, from a patient treated with antithyroid drugs. The receptor source for this set is a middle-aged woman with Graves disease.

There are many counts of this clonotype. V and J are TRBV12-3 or TRBV12-4 and TRBJ1-3; possible D gene TRBD1, 5 bases. The CDR3 sequence is 15 residues long. Between the trimmed V and J ends, which lost 5 bases and 0 bases, there was a span of 11 bases. CDR3 coding DNA: TGTGCCAGCAGTCCTGGACACTTCTCTGGAAACACCATATATTTT. Its translation is CASSPGHFSGNTIYF.

Ten or more counts support this clonotype. This rearrangement joins TRBV28 to TRBJ2-3; D may be TRBD2 (5 bases). The CDR3 loop spans 16 amino acids. Germline CDR1 is MDHEN and CDR2 is SYDVKM. Trimming left V 7 bases short and J 2 bases short, with 19 bases between. The CDR3 coding sequence is TGTGCCAGCACCCTAGGTAGCGAGACCATCACAGATACGCAGTATTTT. Amino acid sequence: CASTLGSETITDTQYF.

The V gene is TRBV12-5, the J gene TRBJ2-3; TRBD2 agrees at 11 bases. This CDR3 contains 19 residues. After removal of 5 bases from V and 2 bases from J, the junction contained 15 bases not matched to a gene. Germline loops: CDR1 LGHNT, CDR2 FRNRAP. CDR3 in amino acids: CASGASSKLAGDLTDTQYF. The DNA for the CDR3 is TGTGCTAGTGGTGCCAGCTCAAAACTAGCGGGGGACCTCACAGATACGCAGTATTTT.

The chain recombines TRBV7-2 with TRBJ1-1; D not resolved. V lost 5 bases and J lost 2, with 12 bases in between. CDR1 is SGHTA and CDR2 is FQGNSA in the germline V gene. CDR3 length: 14 residues. The DNA for the CDR3 is TGTGCCAGCAGCCTGATGGCAGAAAACACTGAAGCTTTCTTT. It translates to CASSLMAENTEAFF.

In regard to this clonotype: A read error is possible here, since a much larger clone lies one base away. V is TRBV18 and J is TRBJ2-1; TRBD1 is a possible D gene (5 bases). The CDR3 has 14 residues. CDR1 and CDR2 (germline): KGHSH, LQKENI. The CDR3 spells CASSPRQGDNEQLF. In nucleotides, the CDR3 is TGTGCCAGCTCACCCCGGCAGGGCGACAATGAGCAGTTATTC.

This chain links TRBV30 with TRBJ2-7, with D maybe TRBD1 (6 bases). Germline CDR1 is GTSNPN and CDR2 is SVGIG (reference sequence). The CDR3 consists of 13 residues. V was clipped by 3 bases and J by 2 bases, with 11 bases between them. The chain's CDR3 is CAWSEGGTYEQYF. CDR3 sequence (DNA): TGTGCCTGGAGCGAAGGGGGAACCTACGAGCAGTACTTC.

This clonotype was counted ten times or more. The chain couples TRBV3-1 to TRBJ1-5; the D is unclear. The germline gives CDR1 LGHDT, CDR2 YNNKEL (reference sequence). This CDR3 is built from 13 residues. Trimming pared 3 bases from V and 4 bases from J, leaving 7 bases between. The CDR3 is CASSQALNQPQHF. The CDR3 nucleotides are TGTGCCAGCAGCCAGGCGTTAAATCAGCCCCAGCATTTT. The full variable domain, with the rest looked up from reference TRBV3-1 and TRBJ1-5, is DTAVSQTPKYLVTQMGNDKSIKCEQNLGHDTMYWYKQDSKKFLKIMFSYNNKELIINETVPNRFSPKSPDKAHLNLHINSLELGDSAVYFCASSQALNQPQHFGDGTRLSIL.

This clonotype occurred many times. This sequence joins TRBV18 and TRBJ1-1; D ambiguous. CDR3 length: 13 amino acids. The ends were cut back, 0 bases at V and 11 bases at J, with 13 bases in the middle. Germline V gene sequence: CDR1 KGHSH, CDR2 LQKENI. The CDR3 is CASSPPAVGWAFF. CDR3 DNA sequence: TGTGCCAGCTCACCACCGGCGGTGGGATGGGCTTTCTTT.

This clonotype has only a few counts. The chain uses TRBV29-1 and TRBJ1-2; D ambiguous. This CDR3 contains 13 residues. The germline V gene encodes CDR1 SQVTM and CDR2 ANQGSEA. V was shortened by 3 bases and J by 0 bases, with 8 bases between the two germline ends. CDR3 amino acids: CSVDPSTNYGYTF. The CDR3 DNA sequence: TGCAGCGTTGATCCAAGTACTAACTATGGCTACACCTTC.

This clonotype was counted ten times or more. The chain employs TRBV15 and TRBJ2-3, with 7 bases identical to TRBD1. Germline V gene sequence: CDR1 LNHNV, CDR2 YYDKDF (reference sequence). This CDR3 has 17 amino acids. The V and J ends lost 0 bases and 4 bases, in that order; junction bases with no gene match: 10. The CDR3 nucleotides are TGTGCCACCAGCAGAGAACCGGGACAGTCCCCTTCAGATACGCAGTATTTT. Translation gives CATSREPGQSPSDTQYF.

This clonotype came up many times. The chain joins TRBV12-3 or TRBV12-4 to TRBJ2-1; 13 bases are a match to TRBD2. This CDR3 spans 15 amino acids. J lost 10 bases, V lost 6 bases, and 9 bases had no gene match. In DNA form, the CDR3 reads TGTGCCAGCAGACAAACTAGCGGGGGGGCCGGGGAGCAGTTCTTC. Translation gives CASRQTSGGAGEQFF.

The chain employs TRBV30 and TRBJ2-7; unclear D gene. Germline CDR1 reads GTSNPN; CDR2 reads SVGIG (reference sequence). V lost 2 bases and J lost 2, with 10 bases in between. The CDR3 contains 13 residues. CDR3 sequence: CAWSPNRAYEQYF. For the CDR3, the DNA is TGTGCCTGGAGTCCAAACCGGGCCTACGAGCAGTACTTC.

As regards this clonotype: A much bigger clone sits one base away, suggesting this may be a read error. The chain employs TRBV11-3 and TRBJ1-4; a possible D gene is TRBD1 (5 bases). V was clipped by 5 bases and J by 5 bases, with 9 bases between them. Germline CDR1 is SGHNT and CDR2 is YENEEA. The CDR3 length is 13 residues. CDR3 nucleotides: TGTGCCAGCAGCCGGACAATCAATGAAAAACTGTTTTTT. Translating it yields CASSRTINEKLFF.

This chain links TRBV5-1 with TRBJ2-2; D is ambiguous. V gave up 1 base and J gave up 0 bases, with 10 bases separating them. CDR1 and CDR2 from the germline V gene are SGHRS and YFSETQ. This CDR3 is built from 16 residues. The CDR3 loop reads CASSLYPRANTGELFF. CDR3 coding DNA: TGCGCCAGCAGCTTGTACCCGCGAGCGAACACCGGGGAGCTGTTTTTT.

The V and J genes are TRBV6-1 and TRBJ2-7, with 12 bases lining up with TRBD1. V gave up 5 bases and J gave up 2 bases; unmatched junction bases: 7. Per germline, CDR1 MNHNS and CDR2 SASEGT. The CDR3 has 16 residues. CDR3 sequence: CASSPTGTGGTYEQYF. DNA of the CDR3: TGTGCCAGCAGTCCAACCGGGACAGGGGGCACCTACGAGCAGTACTTC.

This clonotype appeared a few times. The rearrangement joins TRBV5-1 to TRBJ2-2; 11 positions match TRBD1. CDR1 is SGHRS and CDR2 is YFSETQ in the germline V gene. Losses at the gene ends were 0 bases for V and 5 bases for J; bases not matched to a gene: 6. The CDR3 is 17 amino acids. CDR3 nucleotides: TGCGCCAGCAGCTTGGGGACAGGGGGCGCGCGGACCGGGGAGCTGTTTTTT. This encodes CASSLGTGGARTGELFF.

This chain uses TRBV3-1 with TRBJ1-5; D unresolved. The CDR3 totals 14 residues. Trimming shortened V by 1 base and J by 6 bases, and 10 bases separated the two germline ends. CDR1 and CDR2 from the germline V gene are LGHDT and YNNKEL (reference sequence). This chain's CDR3 is CASSQGVVSQPQHF. The CDR3 nucleotides are TGTGCCAGCAGCCAAGGCGTAGTGAGTCAGCCCCAGCATTTT.

This clonotype appeared a few times. The chain has TRBV20-1 and TRBJ1-1; D is unresolved. CDR3 length: 14 amino acids. Germline V gene sequence: CDR1 DFQATT, CDR2 SNEGSKA (reference sequence). CDR3 sequence (DNA): TGCAACGCCAATGAGGTGGCGATGAACACTGAAGCTTTCTTT. This sequence encodes CNANEVAMNTEAFF.

DNA for the CDR3: TGTGCCAGCAGCTTAGAAAACATTCAGTACTTC. Its protein is CASSLENIQYF. The rearrangement uses TRBV7-9 and TRBJ2-4; D remains ambiguous. Germline CDR1 SEHNR, CDR2 FQNEAQ (reference sequence). The CDR3 has 11 residues. Trimming shortened V by 1 base and J by 5 bases, and 0 bases separated the two germline ends.

The gene calls are TRBV27 and TRBJ2-3, with TRBD2 identical over 9 bases. J gave up 4 bases and V 5 bases, and 7 bases lay outside the gene matches. Germline CDR1 MNHEY, CDR2 SMNVEV (reference sequence). The CDR3 has 15 residues. CDR3 loop: CASSKRASGADTQYF. In DNA, the CDR3 is TGTGCCAGCAGTAAACGGGCTAGCGGGGCAGATACGCAGTATTTT.

This clonotype has ten or more counts. The V gene is TRBV6-1, the J gene TRBJ1-1, with D tentatively TRBD1 (6 bases). CDR3 size: 14 residues. V was shortened by 6 bases and J by 4 bases, with 15 bases between the two germline ends. Per germline, CDR1 MNHNS and CDR2 SASEGT. The CDR3 DNA follows: TGTGCCAGCAGACACAGGGTCTACTCCACTGAAGCTTTCTTT. As protein: CASRHRVYSTEAFF.

The sample holds many counts of this clonotype. The CDR3 sequence: CASSLVTRTNEKLFF. The CDR3 DNA follows: TGTGCCAGCAGCTTAGTTACTCGGACTAATGAAAAACTGTTTTTT. This chain uses TRBV11-2 with TRBJ1-4, with D unclear. V gave up 1 base and J gave up 2 bases, with 8 bases separating them. This CDR3 contains 15 residues. The germline V gene has CDR1 SGHAT and CDR2 FQNNGV.

At least ten counts were recorded for this clonotype. This CDR3 is CASSLDGTGVNQPQHF. CDR3 sequence (DNA): TGTGCCAGCTCGCTCGATGGGACAGGAGTCAATCAGCCCCAGCATTTT. The chain recombines TRBV18 with TRBJ1-5; 8 bases are shared with TRBD1. The ends lost 6 bases at V and 3 bases at J; junction bases unmatched: 10. In germline, CDR1 is KGHSH, CDR2 LQKENI. The CDR3 spans 16 residues.

This clonotype showed up many times. This sequence joins TRBV12-3 or TRBV12-4 and TRBJ1-2; 7 bases are shared with TRBD1. Losses at the gene ends were 6 bases for V and 8 bases for J; bases not matched to a gene: 9. CDR3 length: 13 residues. The CDR3 loop reads CASSPDRVRGYTF. As DNA, the CDR3 is TGTGCCAGCAGCCCTGACAGGGTGCGGGGCTACACCTTC.

This clonotype was counted ten times or more. This chain uses TRBV6-2 or TRBV6-3 with TRBJ2-2; TRBD1 or TRBD2 may be the D gene (6 bases each). The V and J ends lost 5 bases and 3 bases respectively, with 25 bases between them. The CDR3 is made up of 19 amino acids. The germline V gene has CDR1 MNHEY and CDR2 SVGEGT. Written as DNA, the CDR3 is TGTGCCAGCAGTGCCATTGCTTTCGGACAGCAGCGGGACACCGGGGAGCTGTTTTTT. Its translation is CASSAIAFGQQRDTGELFF.

This clonotype occurred many times. This chain connects TRBV12-3 or TRBV12-4 to TRBJ1-1, with D possibly matching TRBD1 (5 bases). The CDR3 is made up of 15 amino acids. The V gene lost 6 bases and the J gene lost 1 base, with 15 bases spanning the gap. CDR3 bases: TGTGCCAGCAGCCGCGGCGGGGCGGAGAACACTGAAGCTTTCTTT. Amino acid sequence: CASSRGGAENTEAFF.

This clonotype was counted a few times. The chain links TRBV6-1 to TRBJ2-1; 7 nucleotides match TRBD1. The CDR3 length is 15 residues. The ends lost 4 bases at V and 9 bases at J; junction bases unmatched: 12. CDR1 is MNHNS, CDR2 SASEGT, per germline. CDR3 amino acids: CASSGETGLPGEQFF. Written as DNA, the CDR3 is TGTGCCAGCAGTGGGGAGACAGGGCTTCCCGGTGAGCAGTTCTTC.

At least ten counts were recorded for this clonotype. The chain has TRBV18 and TRBJ2-5; D remains ambiguous. Germline values: CDR1 KGHSH, CDR2 LQKENI. The CDR3 is 12 residues long. Trimming pared 4 bases from V and 3 bases from J, leaving 6 bases between. CDR3 sequence reads: CASSHQEETQYF. The CDR3 nucleotides read TGTGCCAGCTCACACCAGGAAGAGACCCAGTACTTC.

This clonotype was seen at least ten times. The genes are TRBV27 and TRBJ1-1; TRBD1 aligns across 8 bases. After removal of 3 bases from V and 1 base from J, the junction contained 7 bases not matched to a gene. Germline CDR1 and CDR2: MNHEY and SMNVEV (reference sequence). The CDR3 length is 16 residues. CDR3 nucleotide sequence: TGTGCCAGCAGTTTCGAATGGACAGGGAAGAACACTGAAGCTTTCTTT. It translates to CASSFEWTGKNTEAFF.